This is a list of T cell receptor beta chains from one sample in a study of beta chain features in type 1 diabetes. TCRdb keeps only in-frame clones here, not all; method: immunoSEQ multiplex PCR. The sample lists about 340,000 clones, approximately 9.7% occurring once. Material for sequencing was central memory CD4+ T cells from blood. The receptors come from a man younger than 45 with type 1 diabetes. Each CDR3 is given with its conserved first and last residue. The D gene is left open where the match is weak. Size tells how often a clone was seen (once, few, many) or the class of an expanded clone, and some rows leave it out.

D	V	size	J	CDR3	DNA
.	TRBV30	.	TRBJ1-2	CAGRAETYGYTF	TGTGCCGGGAGGGCAGAGACCTATGGCTACACCTTC
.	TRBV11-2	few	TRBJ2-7	CASSLGPTVAYEQYF	TGTGCCAGCAGCTTAGGACCGACAGTGGCCTACGAGCAGTACTTC
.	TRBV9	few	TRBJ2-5	CASTTQGQPEETQYF	TGTGCCAGCACGACACAGGGACAACCGGAAGAGACCCAGTACTTC
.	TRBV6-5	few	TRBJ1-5	CASSGHTGQPQHF	TGTGCCAGCAGCGGACACACTGGTCAGCCCCAGCATTTT
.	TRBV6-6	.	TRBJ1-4	CASSYPSGLEEKLFF	TGTGCCAGCAGTTACCCCTCGGGGTTGGAGGAAAAACTGTTTTTT
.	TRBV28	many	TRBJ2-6	CASTPRGSGANVLTF	TGTGCCAGCACCCCTCGGGGTTCTGGGGCCAACGTCCTGACTTTC
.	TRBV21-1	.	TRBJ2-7	CASSLSRSYEQYF	TGTGCCAGCAGCCTTTCCCGGTCCTACGAGCAGTACTTC
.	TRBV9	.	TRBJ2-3	CASSVVGVGDTQYF	TGTGCCAGCAGCGTAGTTGGGGTGGGGGATACGCAGTATTTT
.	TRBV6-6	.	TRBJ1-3	CASSYSKGNTIYF	TGTGCCAGCAGTTACTCGAAGGGAAACACCATATATTTT
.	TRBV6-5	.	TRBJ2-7	CASKDSWSSYEQYF	TGTGCCAGCAAGGATAGCTGGAGCTCCTACGAGCAGTACTTC
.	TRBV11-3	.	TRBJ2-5	CASSLDQGALYF	TGTGCCAGCAGCTTAGATCAAGGAGCCCTGTACTTC
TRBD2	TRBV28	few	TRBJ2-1	CASSFTSGVRNEQFF	TGTGCCAGCAGTTTTACTAGCGGGGTTCGTAATGAGCAGTTCTTC
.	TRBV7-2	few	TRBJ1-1	CASSLGDAFF	TGTGCCAGCAGCTTAGGTGACGCTTTCTTT
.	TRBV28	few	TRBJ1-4	CASRSLGGVTNEKLFF	TGTGCCAGCAGGTCTCTTGGGGGGGTAACTAATGAAAAACTGTTTTTT
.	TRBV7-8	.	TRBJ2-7	CASSLSGTYEQYF	TGTGCCAGCAGCTTATCAGGAACCTACGAGCAGTACTTC
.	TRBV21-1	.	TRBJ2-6	CASSIRDSSGANVLTF	TGTGCCAGCAGCATAAGGGACAGCTCTGGGGCCAACGTCCTGACTTTC
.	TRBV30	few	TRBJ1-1	CAWSVGRANTEAFF	TGTGCCTGGAGTGTCGGTAGGGCGAACACTGAAGCTTTCTTT
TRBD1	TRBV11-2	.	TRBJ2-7	CASSSGTGGFYEQYF	TGTGCCAGCAGCTCAGGGACAGGGGGTTTCTACGAGCAGTACTTC
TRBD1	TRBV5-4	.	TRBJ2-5	CAGRDRGAETQYF	TGTGCCGGTAGGGACAGAGGAGCGGAGACCCAGTACTTC
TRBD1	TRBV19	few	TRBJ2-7	CASSSRQGNSYEQYF	TGTGCCAGTAGTTCCCGACAGGGGAACTCCTACGAGCAGTACTTC
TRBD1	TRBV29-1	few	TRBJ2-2	CSAAGQGAVGELFF	TGCAGCGCCGCCGGGCAGGGGGCAGTCGGGGAGCTGTTTTTT
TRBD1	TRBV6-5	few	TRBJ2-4	CASRGTVKNIQYF	TGTGCCAGCAGGGGGACAGTCAAAAACATTCAGTACTTC
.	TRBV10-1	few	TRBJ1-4	CASSPGPGTNEKLFF	TGCGCCAGCAGTCCGGGACCAGGGACTAATGAAAAACTGTTTTTT
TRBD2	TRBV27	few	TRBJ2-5	CASGGSGKETQYF	TGTGCCAGCGGGGGTAGCGGGAAAGAGACCCAGTACTTC
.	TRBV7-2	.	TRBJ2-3	CASSPSPSSTDTQYF	TGTGCCAGCAGCCCAAGCCCGTCCTCCACAGATACGCAGTATTTT
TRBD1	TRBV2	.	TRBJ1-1	CASTPDREGEAFF	TGTGCCAGCACCCCGGACAGGGAGGGTGAAGCTTTCTTT
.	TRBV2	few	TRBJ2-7	CASSERRTVYEQYF	TGTGCCAGCAGTGAAAGGCGGACAGTCTACGAGCAGTACTTC
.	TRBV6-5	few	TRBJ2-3	CASRQGSDADTQYF	TGTGCCAGCAGGCAGGGGTCGGATGCAGATACGCAGTATTTT
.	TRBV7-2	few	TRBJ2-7	CASSSGPALEQYF	TGTGCCAGCAGCTCTGGACCGGCCCTCGAGCAGTACTTC
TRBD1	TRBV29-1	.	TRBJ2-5	CSVETGSGETQYF	TGCAGCGTGGAGACAGGGTCCGGAGAGACCCAGTACTTC
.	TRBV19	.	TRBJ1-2	CASSMRTDYGYTF	TGTGCCAGTAGTATGAGGACAGACTATGGCTACACCTTC
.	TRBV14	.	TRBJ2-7	CASSQDGPTYEQYF	TGTGCCAGCAGCCAAGACGGGCCGACCTACGAGCAGTACTTC
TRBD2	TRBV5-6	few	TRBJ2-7	CASSTLAGVLSYEQYF	TGTGCCAGCAGCACACTAGCGGGGGTCCTCTCCTACGAGCAGTACTTC
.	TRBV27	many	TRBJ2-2	CASSFGLHRELFF	TGTGCCAGCAGTTTCGGGCTTCACCGGGAGCTGTTTTTT
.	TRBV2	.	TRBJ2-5	CASSVKETQYF	TGTGCCAGCAGTGTTAAAGAGACCCAGTACTTC
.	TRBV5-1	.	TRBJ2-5	CASSLAETQYF	TGCGCCAGCAGCTTGGCAGAGACCCAGTACTTC
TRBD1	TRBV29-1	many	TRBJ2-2	CSGKTGTNTGELFF	TGCAGCGGGAAGACAGGGACAAACACCGGGGAGCTGTTTTTT
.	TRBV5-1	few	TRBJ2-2	CASSLSVRVTGELFF	TGCGCCAGCAGCTTGAGCGTGCGCGTCACCGGGGAGCTGTTTTTT
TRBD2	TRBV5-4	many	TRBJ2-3	CASSLDGGFTDTQYF	TGTGCCAGCAGCTTGGACGGGGGGTTCACAGATACGCAGTATTTT
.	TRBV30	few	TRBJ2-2	CAWTLDLSLGRVRGELFF	TGTGCCTGGACTCTGGACTTGTCTCTGGGTCGAGTCCGCGGGGAGCTGTTTTTT
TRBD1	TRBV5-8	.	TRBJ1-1	CASTGGQGRNTEAFF	TGTGCCAGCACGGGGGGACAGGGGAGGAACACTGAAGCTTTCTTT
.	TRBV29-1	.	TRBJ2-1	CSANPLGNEQFF	TGCAGCGCTAACCCCCTGGGCAATGAGCAGTTCTTC
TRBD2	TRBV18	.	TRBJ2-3	CASSSTSGGADTQYF	TGTGCCAGCTCGTCGACTAGCGGGGGGGCAGATACGCAGTATTTT
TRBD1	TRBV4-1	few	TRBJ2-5	CASSQGDRDQETQYF	TGCGCCAGCAGCCAAGGGGACAGGGATCAAGAGACCCAGTACTTC
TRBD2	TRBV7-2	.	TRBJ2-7	CASSLASGLAEYEQYF	TGTGCCAGCAGCTTAGCGTCCGGACTAGCGGAGTACGAGCAGTACTTC
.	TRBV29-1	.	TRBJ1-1	CSVARAVMNTEAFF	TGCAGCGTTGCACGGGCAGTAATGAACACTGAAGCTTTCTTT
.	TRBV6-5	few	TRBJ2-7	CASSYSREGGYEQYF	TGTGCCAGCAGTTACTCGAGGGAGGGGGGCTACGAGCAGTACTTC
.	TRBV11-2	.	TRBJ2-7	CASSLDPTWDEQYF	TGTGCCAGCAGCTTAGACCCGACCTGGGACGAGCAGTACTTC
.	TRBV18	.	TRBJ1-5	CASSPQEGDQPQHF	TGTGCCAGCTCACCACAGGAGGGAGACCAGCCCCAGCATTTT
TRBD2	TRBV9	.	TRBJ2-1	CASSVDASGAYNEQFF	TGTGCCAGCAGCGTAGATGCTAGCGGGGCCTACAATGAGCAGTTCTTC
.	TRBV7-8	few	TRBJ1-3	CASSWGSGNTIYF	TGTGCCAGCAGCTGGGGGTCTGGAAACACCATATATTTT
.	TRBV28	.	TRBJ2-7	CASTQSGTGSYEQYF	TGTGCCAGCACCCAATCGGGGACGGGCTCCTACGAGCAGTACTTC
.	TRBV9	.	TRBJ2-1	CASSVLSRGSGYNEQFF	TGTGCCAGCAGCGTTCTTTCCCGGGGTAGTGGTTACAATGAGCAGTTCTTC
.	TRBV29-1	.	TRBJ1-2	CSVDLGGNRYGYTF	TGCAGCGTTGACCTAGGCGGGAACCGCTATGGCTACACCTTC
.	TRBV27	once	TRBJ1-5	CASDSFYSNQPQHF	TGTGCCAGCGACAGCTTCTATAGCAATCAGCCCCAGCATTTT
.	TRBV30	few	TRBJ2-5	CAWSAPRETQYF	TGTGCCTGGAGTGCCCCACGGGAGACCCAGTACTTC